A single sample gave rise to the 30 T cell receptor beta chains below, sequenced in a study of molecular identifiers for immune sequencing clone quantification. TCRdb redid the calling of the PCR reads with MiXCR, one entry per CDR3 protein. The sample shows approximately 550,000 distinct CDR3 sequences, about 22% of them seen only once. The sequenced sample was naive CD8+ T cells from blood, with Jurkat cell RNA spiked in. Subset reported: FACS-sorted CD8+CD4-CCR7+CD45RA+ naive T cells. Every receptor here comes from a human donor in good health. Some libraries in this study had Jurkat cell RNA spiked in.

At least ten counts were recorded for this clonotype. The chain joins TRBV11-2 to TRBJ2-1; 11 bases line up with TRBD2. The CDR3 runs 15 residues. The germline V gene encodes CDR1 SGHAT and CDR2 FQNNGV. J gave up 9 bases and V 0 bases, and 4 bases lay outside the gene matches. As DNA, the CDR3 is TGTGCCAGCAGCTTAGAAGTGACTAGCGGGACTGAGCAGTTCTTC. Amino acid sequence: CASSLEVTSGTEQFF.

The rearrangement links TRBV7-9 to TRBJ2-3; 14 bases are shared with TRBD2. Germline V gene data show CDR1 as SEHNR and CDR2 as FQNEAQ (reference sequence). This CDR3 contains 17 residues. V gave up 5 bases and J gave up 2 bases; unmatched junction bases: 6. The CDR3 nucleotides are TGTGCCAGCAGCCCCGGGACTAGCGGGAGTGTCACAGATACGCAGTATTTT. Protein sequence: CASSPGTSGSVTDTQYF.

The chain is built from TRBV9 and TRBJ2-1; 16 bases are shared with TRBD2. The ends lost 3 bases at V and 4 bases at J; junction bases unmatched: 13. The germline V gene has CDR1 SGDLS and CDR2 YYNGEE. This CDR3 contains 20 residues. The CDR3 loop reads CASSGSGLAGGIRNYNEQFF. In DNA, the CDR3 is TGTGCCAGCAGCGGCTCGGGACTAGCGGGAGGGATACGAAATTACAATGAGCAGTTCTTC.

The chain uses TRBV12-2 and TRBJ1-1; the listed D gene, TRBD1, was not tested against the DNA. TRBV12-2 is listed as a pseudogene. There are 15 residues in the CDR3. CDR3 amino acids: CASRLRTDLNTEAFF. As DNA, the CDR3 is TGTGCAAGTCGCCTTAGGACAGACTTGAACACTGAAGCTTTCTTT.

This clonotype has a count of ten or more. This rearrangement joins TRBV6-2 or TRBV6-3 to TRBJ2-5; D not resolved. Trimming shortened V by 2 bases and J by 1 base, and 14 bases separated the two germline ends. CDR1 MNHEY and CDR2 SVGEGT come from the germline V gene. The CDR3 is 16 residues long. In DNA form, the CDR3 reads TGTGCCAGCAGTTACGGAGCCCCGTTTTTCCAAGAGACCCAGTACTTC. It is translated as CASSYGAPFFQETQYF.

This clonotype was seen a few times. The chain employs TRBV7-9 and TRBJ1-2; 11 bases agree with TRBD1. Germline CDR1 SEHNR, CDR2 FQNEAQ (reference sequence). The CDR3 is 14 amino acids. Trimming cost V 3 bases and J 6 bases; bases outside gene matches: 3. CDR3 nucleotide sequence: TGTGCCAGCAGCTTGGGGACAGGGGGGGATGGCTACACCTTC. Amino acid sequence: CASSLGTGGDGYTF.

Notes on this clonotype: A read error may explain this, as a much larger clone is one base away. The chain employs TRBV7-2 and TRBJ1-4; a possible D gene is TRBD1 (5 bases). CDR3 length: 14 residues. Germline V gives CDR1 SGHTA, CDR2 FQGNSA. CDR3 in amino acids: CASSLFLGDEKPFF. Written as DNA, the CDR3 is TGTGCCAGCAGCTTATTTCTGGGGGATGAAAAACCGTTTTTT.

This clonotype was seen a few times. This chain links TRBV12-3 or TRBV12-4 with TRBJ2-3, with D hard to call. The CDR3 runs to 17 residues. The V gene lost 2 bases and the J gene lost 4 bases, with 19 bases spanning the gap. The CDR3 sequence is CASSLSASADRADTQYF. The CDR3, as DNA: TGTGCCAGCAGTTTATCCGCGTCCGCGGATAGGGCAGATACGCAGTATTTT.

This clonotype was detected once. The chain combines TRBV6-5 with TRBJ2-1; D is perhaps TRBD1 (5 bases). The V gene lost 3 bases and the J gene lost 8 bases, with 14 bases spanning the gap. The CDR3 is made up of 14 amino acids. CDR1 and CDR2 from the germline V gene are MNHEY and SVGAGI. This chain's CDR3 is CASSYLRGTDEQFF. CDR3 nucleotides: TGTGCCAGCAGTTATCTAAGGGGAACGGATGAGCAGTTCTTC.

This clonotype was counted many times. The gene calls are TRBV6-2 or TRBV6-3 and TRBJ2-1; 8 bases line up with TRBD2. The CDR3 covers 14 residues. Germline assignment: CDR1 MNHEY and CDR2 SVGEGT. J lost 7 bases, V lost 7 bases, and 9 bases had no gene match. In DNA form, the CDR3 reads TGTGCCAGCATTGGACTAGCCCGGAGGAATGAGCAGTTCTTC. Its protein product is CASIGLARRNEQFF.

This clonotype showed up just a few times. The chain uses TRBV12-3 or TRBV12-4 and TRBJ2-3; TRBD2 matches at 8 bases. The CDR3 is 17 residues long. V lost 6 bases, J lost 4 bases, and 15 bases stayed unmatched. The CDR3 DNA reads TGTGCCAGCAGCCCCCCCTTTGGGGCGGGGGGTTCAGATACGCAGTATTTT. Translated: CASSPPFGAGGSDTQYF.

On this clonotype itself: A clone one base away is much larger, so this may be a read error. The chain carries TRBV15 and TRBJ2-2; tentatively, D is TRBD2 (5 bases). The CDR3 spans 19 residues. The germline CDR1 and CDR2 sequences are LNHNV and YYDKDF (reference sequence). The germline V and J ends were trimmed by 0 bases and 2 bases, with 19 bases remaining between them. The CDR3 DNA reads TGTGCCACCAGCAGAGAGTATCTGGGAGAAGTTGGAAACACCGGGGAGCTGTTTTTT. Protein: CATSREYLGEVGNTGELFF.

This clonotype was counted between two and nine times. V and J are TRBV7-9 and TRBJ2-1, with 7 bases identical to TRBD2. This CDR3 spans 13 amino acids. Trimming removed 7 bases from V and 6 bases from J; junction bases left unmatched: 6. The germline gives CDR1 SEHNR, CDR2 FQNEAQ (reference sequence). The CDR3, as DNA: TGTGCCAGCACCCGTGGGGAGGGCAATGAGCAGTTCTTC. Its translation: CASTRGEGNEQFF.

This clonotype has at least ten counts. The DNA for the CDR3 is TGTGCCAGCAGCGTAGCTAGCGGGGTAGGCTACGAGCAGTACTTC. This gives the protein CASSVASGVGYEQYF. The V and J genes are TRBV9 and TRBJ2-7; the match to TRBD2 covers 9 bases. V lost 0 bases, J lost 3 bases, and 4 bases stayed unmatched. This CDR3 is 15 amino acids long. Germline V CDR1 and CDR2: SGDLS, YYNGEE. The whole variable domain, remainder taken from reference TRBV9 and TRBJ2-7, is DSGVTQTPKHLITATGQRVTLRCSPRSGDLSVYWYQQSLDQGLQFLIQYYNGEERAKGNILERFSAQQFPDLHSELNLSSLELGDSALYFCASSVASGVGYEQYFGPGTRLTVT.

This clonotype was detected ten times or more. The chain recombines TRBV6-5 with TRBJ2-1, with D possibly matching TRBD2 (6 bases). V was shortened by 2 bases and J by 7 bases, with 6 bases between the two germline ends. The length of the CDR3 is 12 residues. The V gene's germline CDR1 is MNHEY and CDR2 SVGAGI. DNA for the CDR3: TGTGCCAGCAGTTACGGGGGGAATGAGCAGTTCTTC. Protein: CASSYGGNEQFF.

The J gene is TRBJ2-5, the V gene TRBV6-2 or TRBV6-3; D remains ambiguous. The V end lost 6 bases, the J end lost 3 bases, and 14 bases lay between the germline ends. The CDR3 runs to 14 residues. CDR1 is MNHEY, CDR2 SVGEGT, per germline. CDR3 amino acids: CASSLGTDEETQYF. CDR3 nucleotide sequence: TGTGCCAGCAGCCTGGGAACAGATGAAGAGACCCAGTACTTC.

The chain combines TRBV13 with TRBJ2-5; D is unresolved. V gave up 0 bases and J gave up 2 bases, with 10 bases separating them. Germline V gene data show CDR1 as PRHDT and CDR2 as FYEKMQ (reference sequence). This CDR3 has 15 amino acids. The CDR3 sequence is CASSLGVGLQETQYF. CDR3 sequence (DNA): TGTGCCAGCAGCTTAGGCGTGGGCCTTCAAGAGACCCAGTACTTC. The variable domain in full, with the rest retrieved from reference TRBV13 and TRBJ2-5, is AAGVIQSPRHLIKEKRETATLKCYPIPRHDTVYWYQQGPGQDPQFLISFYEKMQSDKGSIPDRFSAQQFSDYHSELNMSSLELGDSALYFCASSLGVGLQETQYFGPGTRLLVL.

This clonotype was detected ten times or more. The chain combines TRBV12-3 or TRBV12-4 with TRBJ2-3; 15 positions match TRBD2. The CDR3 totals 18 residues. V was pared by 5 bases and J by 3 bases, with 9 bases of the junction left unmatched. This chain's CDR3 is CASSPWTSGGGQTDTQYF. The CDR3, as DNA: TGTGCCAGCAGTCCGTGGACTAGCGGGGGGGGGCAGACAGATACGCAGTATTTT.

This clonotype was detected ten times or more. The V call is TRBV12-3 or TRBV12-4, the J call TRBJ1-5, with unresolved D. V gave up 5 bases and J gave up 2 bases, with 10 bases separating them. The CDR3 spans 14 residues. The CDR3, as DNA: TGTGCCAGCAGTAAGACCGGGGGCAATCAGCCCCAGCATTTT. Its protein product is CASSKTGGNQPQHF.

This clonotype was recorded a few times. This may arise from a read error, as a much more abundant clone is one base away. The gene calls are TRBV5-6 and TRBJ2-7, with 9 bases identical to TRBD2. CDR1 is SGHDT, CDR2 YYEEEE, per germline. CDR3 size: 14 residues. The CDR3 sequence: CTSSPGAGGYEQYF. CDR3 DNA sequence: TGTACCAGCAGCCCGGGAGCGGGAGGCTACGAGCAGTACTTC.

This clonotype was detected ten times or more. The V call is TRBV7-9, the J call TRBJ2-1, with D hard to call. The V and J ends lost 5 bases and 7 bases respectively, with 21 bases between them. The CDR3 extends over 16 amino acids. The germline gives CDR1 SEHNR, CDR2 FQNEAQ (reference sequence). CDR3 sequence (DNA): TGTGCCAGCAGCCCACGAGAAGGGTATGGCCTGAATGAGCAGTTCTTC. This encodes CASSPREGYGLNEQFF.

The J gene is TRBJ2-3, the V gene TRBV14, with 7 bases matching TRBD2. The junction had 16 bases not matched to a gene; V was cut back by 0 bases and J by 4 bases. This CDR3 is 19 amino acids long. The germline V gene has CDR1 SGHDN and CDR2 FVKESK. CDR3 protein: CASSQDRLRLAASADTQYF. The DNA for the CDR3 is TGTGCCAGCAGCCAAGATCGGCTAAGACTAGCAGCTAGCGCAGATACGCAGTATTTT. Supplemented by reference TRBV14 and TRBJ2-3, the full variable domain reads EAGVTQFPSHSVIEKGQTVTLRCDPISGHDNLYWYRRVMGKEIKFLLHFVKESKQDESGMPNNRFLAERTGGTYSTLKVQPAELEDSGVYFCASSQDRLRLAASADTQYFGPGTRLTVL.

This clonotype has a handful of counts. The chain links TRBV3-1 to TRBJ1-2; 7 positions match TRBD1. Germline CDR1 and CDR2: LGHDT and YNNKEL (reference sequence). This CDR3 comprises 16 residues. V trimming: 4 bases; J trimming: 4 bases; junction bases outside the gene matches: 12. CDR3 nucleotide sequence: TGTGCCAGCAGCCGAGCGCCCAGACAGGGAATCTATGGCTACACCTTC. Its translation is CASSRAPRQGIYGYTF. Complete variable domain (other parts from reference TRBV3-1 and TRBJ1-2): DTAVSQTPKYLVTQMGNDKSIKCEQNLGHDTMYWYKQDSKKFLKIMFSYNNKELIINETVPNRFSPKSPDKAHLNLHINSLELGDSAVYFCASSRAPRQGIYGYTFGSGTRLTVV.

This clonotype was found once. This could be a read error, since a much larger clone is one nucleotide away. V gene TRBV6-5 combines with J gene TRBJ1-1; D is unresolved. The CDR3 spans 11 residues. The germline V gene has CDR1 MNHEY and CDR2 SVGAGI. For the CDR3, the DNA is TGTGCCAGCAGTTACTCGACTGAAGCTTCCTTT. Its translation is CASSYSTEASF.

Points on this clonotype: This may be a read error: a much more frequent sequence differs by one nucleotide. The chain couples TRBV6-6 to TRBJ1-1; D perhaps matches TRBD1 (6 bases). There are 17 residues in the CDR3. V lost 5 bases and J 5 bases, leaving 24 bases between the germline ends. In germline, CDR1 is MNHNY, CDR2 SVGAGI (reference sequence). DNA for the CDR3: TGTGCCAGCAGTCTACTGGGGACAAAAATCACCCCAACTGAAGCTTTCTTT. It encodes CASSLLGTKITPTEAFF.

In its sample, this clonotype was seen a few times. A much larger clone is a single base away; this may be a read error. Lacking the conserved final phenylalanine or tryptophan, this CDR3 likely reflects a read error. The chain carries TRBV5-3 and TRBJ2-7; D is unresolved. TRBV5-3 is noted as an ORF with a role that remains uncertain. The CDR3 loop spans 17 amino acids. The CDR3 is CASSFSRARDPSGEQYL. CDR3 bases: TGTGCCAGCAGCTTTTCCCGGGCCCGAGATCCCTCTGGCGAGCAGTACCTC.

This clonotype was counted ten times or more. The chain employs TRBV18 and TRBJ2-3; tentative D call: TRBD2 (5 bases). The CDR3 length is 13 residues. V lost 3 bases to trimming and J lost 6 bases, with 10 bases between them. Germline CDR1 reads KGHSH; CDR2 reads LQKENI. CDR3 DNA: TGTGCCAGCTCACCGGTTACGGGGGATACGCAGTATTTT. It is translated as CASSPVTGDTQYF.

This clonotype was seen many times. DNA for the CDR3: TGCAGCGTTGTGCAACAGGGGGCGAACGAGCAGTACTTC. This translates into CSVVQQGANEQYF. This chain uses TRBV29-1 with TRBJ2-7, with TRBD1 matching 9 bases. This CDR3 spans 13 amino acids. The V gene end was trimmed by 4 bases and the J gene end by 5 bases; junction bases not matched to a gene: 6. Germline V gene sequence: CDR1 SQVTM, CDR2 ANQGSEA.

This clonotype was seen many times. The chain recombines TRBV7-9 with TRBJ2-5; D may be TRBD1 or TRBD2 (5 bases each). Per the germline V gene, CDR1 is SEHNR and CDR2 is FQNEAQ (reference sequence). The V end was cut by 6 bases, the J end by 1 base, with 27 bases between. The CDR3 is 19 residues long. CDR3 in amino acids: CASSPVLPRDPRRQETQYF. Written as DNA, the CDR3 is TGTGCCAGCAGTCCCGTTTTACCACGGGACCCACGGCGCCAAGAGACCCAGTACTTC. Full variable domain (outside the CDR3, taken from reference TRBV7-9 and TRBJ2-5): DTGVSQNPRHKITKRGQNVTFRCDPISEHNRLYWYRQTLGQGPEFLTYFQNEAQLEKSRLLSDRFSAERPKGSFSTLEIQRTEQGDSAMYLCASSPVLPRDPRRQETQYFGPGTRLLVL.

This chain links TRBV9 with TRBJ2-7, with D possibly being TRBD1 (6 bases). The V and J ends lost 0 bases and 6 bases respectively, with 13 bases between them. Germline-derived CDR1 and CDR2 are SGDLS and YYNGEE. The CDR3 is made up of 14 amino acids. The CDR3 DNA reads TGTGCCAGCAGCGTAGAGGCAGGGGCTATCGAGCAGTACTTC. This encodes CASSVEAGAIEQYF.